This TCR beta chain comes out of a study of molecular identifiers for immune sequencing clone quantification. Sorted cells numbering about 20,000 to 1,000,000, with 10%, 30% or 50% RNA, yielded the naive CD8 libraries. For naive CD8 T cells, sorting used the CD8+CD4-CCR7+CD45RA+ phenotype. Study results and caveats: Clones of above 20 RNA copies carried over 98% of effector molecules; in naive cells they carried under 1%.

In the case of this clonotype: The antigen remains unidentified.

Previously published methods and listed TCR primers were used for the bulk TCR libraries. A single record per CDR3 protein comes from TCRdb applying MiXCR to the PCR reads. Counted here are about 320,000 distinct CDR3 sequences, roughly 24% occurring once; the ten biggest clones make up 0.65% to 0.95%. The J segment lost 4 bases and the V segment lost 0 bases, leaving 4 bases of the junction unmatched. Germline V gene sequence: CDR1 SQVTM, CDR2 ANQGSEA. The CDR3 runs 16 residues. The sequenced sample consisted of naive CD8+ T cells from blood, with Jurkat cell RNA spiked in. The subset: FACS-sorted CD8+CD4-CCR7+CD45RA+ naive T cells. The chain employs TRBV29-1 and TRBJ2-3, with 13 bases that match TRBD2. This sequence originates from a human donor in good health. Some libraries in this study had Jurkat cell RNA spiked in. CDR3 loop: CSVEDTSGGAPDTQYF. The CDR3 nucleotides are TGCAGCGTTGAAGATACTAGCGGGGGGGCCCCAGATACGCAGTATTTT.